This T cell receptor (beta chain) was identified during a study of blood T cell repertoires in COVID-19. CDR3 length: 20 residues. The trim removed 0 bases at V and 6 bases at J, leaving 16 bases unmatched. Germline V gives CDR1 LGHDT, CDR2 YNNKEL (reference sequence). The authors' processing: Amplification of reference gene primers was used by the study to estimate nucleated cell counts. Repertoires were generated with immunoSEQ multiplex PCR, while TCRdb's copy carries only in-frame clones and drops some. V, J and clone size are those of that table, while D and trimming were read from the DNA. The sample gives fewer than 150,000 clones, less than 85% of which show up once; 2.5% to 3% is in the top ten.

The receptor comes from a man aged 45-60 years with acute or convalescent COVID-19. Sequences were obtained from peripheral blood. The chain joins TRBV3-1 (or the pseudogene TRBV3-2) to TRBJ2-1, with 11 nucleotides matching TRBD2. The CDR3 coding sequence is TGTGCCAGCAGCCAAGACGAACTAGCGGGAGTTAGCCTGGGGGGCAATGAGCAGTTCTTC. The encoded protein is CASSQDELAGVSLGGNEQFF.